A selection of T cell receptor beta chains follows, all from one sample in a study of CD8 T cells in ankylosing spondylitis. TCRdb re-called the 5' RACE reads with MiXCR, one entry per CDR3 protein. The repertoire consists of roughly 230,000 distinct CDR3 sequences, with 15% to 20% occurring once and the leading ten covering over 25%. Sequencing was done on a sample of blood, either unsorted or a sorted T cell fraction (not recorded which). The receptors stem from a male donor with ankylosing spondylitis or in good health (not recorded which). The CDR3 runs from the conserved cysteine through the conserved F or W. Each record gives: V gene, D gene, clone size, J gene, CDR3 protein, CDR3 DNA. The D gene is left open where the match is weak. The size entry is marked missing in some rows and otherwise reads once, few, many or a size class.

TRBV7-9,.,.,TRBJ1-1,CASKDRGFPEAFF,TGTGCCAGCAAGGACCGGGGGTTCCCTGAAGCTTTCTTT
TRBV29-1,.,many,TRBJ2-7,CSALSGATYEQYF,TGCAGCGCCCTTAGTGGGGCCACCTACGAGCAGTACTTC
TRBV27,.,few,TRBJ1-4,CASRLSGLGNEKLFF,TGTGCCAGCCGCCTCTCCGGGCTGGGAAACGAAAAACTGTTTTTT
TRBV7-2,.,few,TRBJ2-7,CASSNHEQQTYEQYF,TGTGCCAGCAGCAACCATGAACAGCAAACCTACGAGCAGTACTTC
TRBV29-1,TRBD2,few,TRBJ2-3,CSVNSGTTDTQYF,TGCAGCGTTAACAGCGGGACCACAGATACGCAGTATTTT
TRBV12-3/TRBV12-4,TRBD2,few,TRBJ2-1,CASSLVAGGPEQFF,TGTGCCAGCAGTTTAGTTGCGGGAGGGCCGGAGCAGTTCTTC
TRBV20-1,TRBD2,.,TRBJ2-1,CSARDILAGGPSYNEQFF,TGCAGTGCTAGAGATATTCTAGCGGGAGGCCCTTCCTACAATGAGCAGTTCTTC
TRBV27,TRBD2,.,TRBJ2-7,CASSSTLAGASYEQYF,TGTGCCAGCAGTTCAACTCTAGCGGGAGCTTCCTACGAGCAGTACTTC
TRBV20-1,TRBD2,.,TRBJ2-7,CSATNSGRSSYEQYF,TGCAGTGCCACCAACTCCGGGAGGAGCTCCTACGAGCAGTACTTC
TRBV12-3/TRBV12-4,.,.,TRBJ2-2,CASSFSPPDILTGELFF,TGTGCCAGCAGTTTCAGCCCCCCGGACATCCTCACCGGGGAGCTGTTTTTT
TRBV2,.,many,TRBJ2-7,CASLGRTGEDQSGDYEQYF,TGTGCCAGCCTGGGTAGGACAGGTGAGGATCAAAGCGGGGACTACGAGCAGTACTTC
TRBV7-8,TRBD2,.,TRBJ2-1,CASSPQLAGGSYEQFF,TGTGCCAGCAGCCCCCAACTAGCGGGAGGGAGCTATGAGCAGTTCTTC
TRBV7-9,TRBD2,few,TRBJ2-1,CASSPGLAGSYNEQFF,TGTGCCAGCAGCCCCGGACTAGCGGGCTCCTACAATGAGCAGTTCTTC
TRBV27,TRBD1,few,TRBJ2-4,CASRPHTGEQAKNIQYF,TGTGCCAGCAGACCTCATACAGGGGAACAAGCCAAAAACATTCAGTACTTC
TRBV6-5,.,many,TRBJ2-2,CASSLPGRNTGELFF,TGTGCCAGCAGTCTACCGGGACGGAACACCGGGGAGCTGTTTTTT
TRBV27,TRBD1,few,TRBJ2-3,CASSPGQGTIRGTDTQYF,TGTGCCAGCAGCCCCGGACAGGGGACAATTCGGGGCACAGATACGCAGTATTTT
TRBV5-1,.,.,TRBJ2-6,CASKTTRGPYVLTF,TGCGCCAGCAAAACCACCAGGGGACCCTACGTCCTGACTTTC
TRBV27,TRBD1,.,TRBJ1-5,CASSPTGTAYSNQPQHF,TGTGCCAGCAGTCCTACCGGGACAGCATATAGCAATCAGCCCCAGCATTTT